This entry concerns a single T cell receptor beta chain. Trimming shortened V by 8 bases and J by 8 bases, and 9 bases separated the two germline ends. Germline loops: CDR1 SEHNR, CDR2 FQNEAQ (reference sequence). The CDR3 has 10 amino acids. The sample is drawn from a study of cytomegalovirus exposure and HLA in healthy donors. Using immunoSEQ multiplex PCR, the repertoire was profiled, and TCRdb retains in-frame clones only, with some absent. Of hundreds of thousands of clones listed, approximately 88% are singletons. The receptor's source is a woman aged 25 to 39 in good health and CMV-seropositive. The V and J genes are TRBV7-9 and TRBJ1-1; D remains unclear. Sequenced material: PBMCs. Written as DNA, the CDR3 is TGTGCCAGCGGCGGGCAGGAAGCTTTCTTT. This codes for CASGGQEAFF.